The source of this T cell receptor beta chain is a study of cytomegalovirus exposure and HLA in healthy donors. Overall study results and limits: Sequencing depth roughly uniform across donors was assumed in presence/absence analyses. The study designated some 180 TCR beta chains cytomegalovirus-associated.

A multiplex PCR was run with 60 Vbeta primers and 13 Jbeta primers. Sequencing used immunoSEQ multiplex PCR; TCRdb keeps in-frame clones, though not all of them. Here the sample spans 60,000 to 100,000 clones, 78% being singletons. This clone was counted only a few times. Its antigen is unknown. The sample taken for sequencing was PBMCs. The sequence was obtained from a male donor in good health and CMV-seropositive.

CDR3 residues: CGTEGATSEQYF. The CDR3 DNA is TGTGGTACGGAGGGGGCTACGTCCGAGCAGTACTTC. The J gene is TRBJ2-7, the V gene TRBV6-1; the D gene is possibly TRBD1 (7 bases). The length of the CDR3 is 12 residues. Germline lookup yields CDR1 MNHNS and CDR2 SASEGT.